Below are 15 T cell receptor beta chains sequenced from a single sample in a study of T cells in Graves' hyperthyroidism and ophthalmopathy. TCR beta CDR3 sequences were amplified from RNA transcripts. An initial round of RT-PCR targeting the TCR CDR3 relied on the HTBI primer set. MiXCR, applied by TCRdb to the multiplex PCR reads, yields one record per CDR3 protein. The sample holds 750,000 to 900,000 distinct CDR3 sequences, roughly 37% seen once. Material: blood. All receptors come from a man aged 18 to 30 with Graves' hyperthyroidism.

This rearrangement joins TRBV7-2 to TRBJ2-6; 9 bases align to TRBD1. This CDR3 comprises 18 residues. The germline V gene has CDR1 SGHTA and CDR2 FQGNSA. V shed 6 bases and J 1 base; nucleotides not matched to a gene: 10. Here the CDR3 reads CASSQWGQGGSGANVLTF. CDR3 DNA: TGTGCCAGCAGTCAATGGGGACAGGGAGGGTCTGGGGCCAACGTCCTGACTTTC. Full variable domain (remainder filled in from reference TRBV7-2 and TRBJ2-6): GAGVSQSPSNKVTEKGKDVELRCDPISGHTALYWYRQSLGQGLEFLIYFQGNSAPDKSGLPSDRFSAERTGGSVSTLTIQRTQQEDSAVYLCASSQWGQGGSGANVLTFGAGSRLTVL.

The genes are TRBV12-3 or TRBV12-4 and TRBJ1-2, with TRBD1 matching 9 bases. The CDR3 covers 15 residues. The ends lost 7 bases at V and 0 bases at J; junction bases unmatched: 6. The CDR3 here is CASTRTGETNYGYTF. In DNA form, the CDR3 reads TGTGCCAGCACCCGGACAGGGGAAACTAACTATGGCTACACCTTC.

This clonotype was detected only once. V usage is TRBV7-3 and J usage is TRBJ1-2; D might be TRBD1 (6 bases). This CDR3 comprises 15 residues. The V end lost 8 bases, the J end lost 1 base, and 17 bases lay between the germline ends. From germline, CDR1 is SGHTA and CDR2 FQGTGA. CDR3 DNA: TGTGCCAGCTCCCCTCTGGGGGCGCTTAACTATGGCTACACCTTC. It codes for CASSPLGALNYGYTF.

This clonotype was seen a single time. The V call is TRBV7-9, the J call TRBJ2-5, with 10 bases that match TRBD2. The CDR3 is 15 amino acids. Germline trimming cut 4 bases from V and 4 bases from J; bases unmatched to any gene: 6. Per germline, CDR1 SEHNR and CDR2 FQNEAQ (reference sequence). The CDR3 DNA follows: TGTGCCAGCAGCTCCCCGGGACTAGCGACAGAGACCCAGTACTTC. Protein product: CASSSPGLATETQYF.

This sequence joins TRBV29-1 and TRBJ2-7, with D possibly being TRBD1 or TRBD2 (5 bases each). V shed 6 bases and J shed 2 bases, with 14 bases lying between them. Germline V gives CDR1 SQVTM, CDR2 ANQGSEA. The CDR3 spans 13 residues. As DNA, the CDR3 is TGCAGCGTCGATCCGGGGACCCCCTACGAGCAGTACTTC. Its protein product is CSVDPGTPYEQYF.

This clonotype was recorded many times. V is TRBV7-2 and J is TRBJ1-3; no reliable D call. Germline V lookup: CDR1 SGHTA, CDR2 FQGNSA. Trimming pared 1 base from V and 3 bases from J, leaving 13 bases between. This CDR3 comprises 16 residues. The CDR3 DNA reads TGTGCCAGCAGCTTAGTGGGCGGTACGGTTGGAAACACCATATATTTT. Translating gives CASSLVGGTVGNTIYF.

Only one count was recorded for this clonotype. This chain uses TRBV7-1 with TRBJ2-5; TRBD2 aligns across 10 bases. TRBV7-1 is an open reading frame, and its role is uncertain. J lost 1 base, V lost 6 bases, and 8 bases had no gene match. CDR3 length: 16 amino acids. In DNA, the CDR3 is TGTGCCAGCAGTCAGATAGGACTAGCGGTCCAAGAGACCCAGTACTTC. Residues: CASSQIGLAVQETQYF.

This clonotype was recorded many times. This rearrangement joins TRBV19 to TRBJ1-1; tentatively, D is TRBD1 (5 bases). The CDR3 consists of 14 residues. Trimming pared 5 bases from V and 2 bases from J, leaving 12 bases between. CDR1 and CDR2 from the germline V gene are LNHDA and SQIVND (reference sequence). CDR3 in amino acids: CASSVDRRNTEAFF. CDR3 nucleotides: TGTGCCAGTAGTGTCGACAGACGAAACACTGAAGCTTTCTTT.

This chain uses TRBV20-1 with TRBJ1-1; D gene ambiguous. With 1 base removed from V and 1 base from J, the gap between germline ends came to 10 bases. This CDR3 is 14 amino acids long. Germline V gene data show CDR1 as DFQATT and CDR2 as SNEGSKA (reference sequence). The CDR3 coding sequence is TGCAGTGCTAGAGCCCGGGCCGCGAACACTGAAGCTTTCTTT. Translation: CSARARAANTEAFF.

In the case of this clonotype: This may stem from a read error, because a much larger clone lies one nucleotide away. This chain uses TRBV10-3 with TRBJ1-5; no clear D gene. This CDR3 has 14 amino acids. CDR1 and CDR2 from the germline V gene are ENHRY and SYGVKD. V was cut by 3 bases and J by 4 bases, with 10 bases left in between. The CDR3 protein is CAISDPLRNQPQHF. CDR3 DNA sequence: TGTGCCATCAGTGACCCGCTAAGAAATCAGCCCCAGCATTTT.

CDR3 DNA: TGTGCCAGCAGTTCCCCAGGGGGCGAGGATTTCTTT. Amino acid sequence: CASSSPGGEDFF. The chain couples TRBV5-4 to TRBJ1-1; 8 nucleotides align to TRBD1. CDR1 SGHNT and CDR2 YYREEE come from the germline V gene (reference sequence). Trimming removed 5 bases from V and 13 bases from J; junction bases left unmatched: 10. The CDR3 consists of 12 residues.

The chain is built from TRBV6-5 and TRBJ1-1; 9 positions agree with TRBD1. This CDR3 region has 15 residues. The trim removed 2 bases at V and 7 bases at J, leaving 8 bases unmatched. Germline loops: CDR1 MNHEY, CDR2 SVGAGI. DNA for the CDR3: TGTGCCAGCAGTTACCCCTTTACAGGGGGCGGTGAAGCTTTCTTT. It encodes CASSYPFTGGGEAFF.

The V gene is TRBV2, the J gene TRBJ2-7, with D maybe TRBD1 (6 bases). Trimming took off 0 bases at V and 3 bases at J, with 9 bases between the two ends. Germline CDR1 is SNHLY and CDR2 is FYNNEI. This CDR3 is 14 amino acids long. CDR3 nucleotide sequence: TGTGCCAGCAGTGAAGCCGCAGGGGACTACGAGCAGTACTTC. Translated: CASSEAAGDYEQYF.

This clonotype showed up many times. This rearrangement joins TRBV19 to TRBJ1-5; D might be TRBD1 (5 bases). Germline V gene sequence: CDR1 LNHDA, CDR2 SQIVND (reference sequence). This CDR3 contains 16 residues. Between the trimmed V and J ends, which lost 2 bases and 0 bases, there was a span of 11 bases. DNA of the CDR3: TGTGCCAGTAGTATACCAGGGCTGGATAGCAATCAGCCCCAGCATTTT. Translated, it gives CASSIPGLDSNQPQHF.

The table lists this clonotype with many counts. The rearrangement joins TRBV25-1 to TRBJ2-5; D is possibly TRBD1 or TRBD2 (5 bases each). Looked up from germline, CDR1 is MGHDK and CDR2 is SYGVNS. Trimming pared 4 bases from V and 3 bases from J, leaving 12 bases between. The CDR3 runs to 14 residues. CDR3 DNA: TGTGCCAGCAGTGCCAGGATGGGGGAAGAGACCCAGTACTTC. Its protein product is CASSARMGEETQYF.